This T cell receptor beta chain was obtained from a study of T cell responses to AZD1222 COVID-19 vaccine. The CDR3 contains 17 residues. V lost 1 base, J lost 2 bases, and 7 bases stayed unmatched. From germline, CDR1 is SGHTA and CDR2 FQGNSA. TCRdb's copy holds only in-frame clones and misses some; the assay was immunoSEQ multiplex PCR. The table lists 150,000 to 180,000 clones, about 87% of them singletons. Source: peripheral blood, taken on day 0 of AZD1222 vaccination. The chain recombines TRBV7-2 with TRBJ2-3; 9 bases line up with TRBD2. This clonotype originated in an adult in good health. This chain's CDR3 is CASSLVLGGGATDTQYF. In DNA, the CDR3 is TGTGCCAGCAGCTTAGTACTAGGCGGGGGGGCCACAGATACGCAGTATTTT. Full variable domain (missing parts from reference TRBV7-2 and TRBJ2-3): GAGVSQSPSNKVTEKGKDVELRCDPISGHTALYWYRQSLGQGLEFLIYFQGNSAPDKSGLPSDRFSAERTGGSVSTLTIQRTQQEDSAVYLCASSLVLGGGATDTQYFGPGTRLTVL.